The entry below describes one T cell receptor beta chain. One end of the junction varies from germline; a read error may be responsible. TCR beta CDR3 regions were amplified from RNA transcripts. The HTBI primer set drove a first-round RT-PCR of the TCR CDR3. A single record per CDR3 protein comes from TCRdb applying MiXCR to the multiplex PCR reads. The table records 350,000 to 400,000 distinct CDR3 sequences, about 15% of them present only once. These data come from a study of T cells in Graves' hyperthyroidism and ophthalmopathy. The CDR3 length is 14 residues. Germline CDR1 reads SGHAT; CDR2 reads FQNNGV.

This chain joins TRBV11-2 and TRBJ2-3, with D uncertain. The sequenced sample consisted of blood. The source of this sequence is a woman in her sixties or seventies with Graves' hyperthyroidism. CDR3 residues: CASSVDDATDTQYF. The DNA of the CDR3 is TGTGCCAGCAGCGTAGACGACGCCACAGATACGCAGTATTTT. Together with reference TRBV11-2 and TRBJ2-3, the CDR3 gives the full variable domain: EAGVAQSPRYKIIEKRQSVAFWCNPISGHATLYWYQQILGQGPKLLIQFQNNGVVDDSQLPKDRFSAERLKGVDSTLKIQPAKLEDSAVYLCASSVDDATDTQYFGPGTRLTVL.